The 17 T cell receptor beta chains given below trace back to one sample, sequenced in a study of human T cells and chemical hapten exposure. Time point here: patch test 1, 2 weeks after DPC sensitization. Documented treatment: therapeutic diphenylcyclopropenone sensitization with weekly scalp DPC. Each CDR3 protein gets one entry after TCRdb re-called the RACE reads with MiXCR. The profile shows about 120,000 distinct CDR3 sequences, roughly 13% of them singletons. Sample: whole blood, taken in connection with sensitization to the hapten diphenylcyclopropenone (DPC). These receptors originate from a man aged 18 to 29 with alopecia areata. Some clones in this sample may be carry-over from other donors' samples.

V and J are TRBV6-1 and TRBJ2-1; D gene uncertain. Trimming took 5 bases from V and 8 from J, leaving 16 bases between them. CDR3 length: 14 residues. CDR1 MNHNS and CDR2 SASEGT come from the germline V gene. This chain's CDR3 is CASSLSVVLDEQFF. In DNA, the CDR3 is TGTGCCAGCAGTTTGTCTGTGGTACTGGATGAGCAGTTCTTC.

This clonotype occurred many times. This rearrangement joins TRBV11-2 to TRBJ1-1; D may be TRBD1 (5 bases). Per germline, CDR1 SGHAT and CDR2 FQNNGV. The length of the CDR3 is 15 residues. V was shortened by 4 bases and J by 1 base, with 13 bases between the two germline ends. The CDR3, as DNA: TGTGCCAGCAGCTCCACGGGACGGGGGAACACTGAAGCTTTCTTT. Amino acids: CASSSTGRGNTEAFF. Full variable domain (rest looked up from reference TRBV11-2 and TRBJ1-1): EAGVAQSPRYKIIEKRQSVAFWCNPISGHATLYWYQQILGQGPKLLIQFQNNGVVDDSQLPKDRFSAERLKGVDSTLKIQPAKLEDSAVYLCASSSTGRGNTEAFFGQGTRLTVV.

V gene TRBV9 combines with J gene TRBJ1-6; perhaps TRBD1 as D (6 bases). V lost 6 bases to trimming and J lost 7 bases, with 14 bases between them. Germline V gives CDR1 SGDLS, CDR2 YYNGEE. The length of the CDR3 is 14 residues. For the CDR3, the DNA is TGTGCCAGCAAAAGGGGACACACCAATTCACCCCTCCACTTT. Protein: CASKRGHTNSPLHF.

V and J are TRBV15 and TRBJ2-7; D might be TRBD1 (5 bases). The CDR3 has 14 amino acids. The germline V gene has CDR1 LNHNV and CDR2 YYDKDF (reference sequence). V was shortened by 0 bases and J by 2 bases, with 8 bases between the two germline ends. Here the CDR3 reads CATSREQGPYEQYV. DNA of the CDR3: TGTGCCACCAGCAGAGAGCAGGGTCCCTACGAGCAGTACGTC.

The sample holds a few counts of this clonotype. The rearrangement uses TRBV4-3 and TRBJ2-2; 12 bases map to TRBD2. Germline lookup yields CDR1 LGHNA and CDR2 YSLEER. J lost 4 bases, V lost 4 bases, and 13 bases had no gene match. CDR3 length: 19 residues. For the CDR3, the DNA is TGCGCCAGCAGCCGGATTAGGACTAGCGGGGACGGTCGCACCGGGGAGCTGTTTTTT. This sequence encodes CASSRIRTSGDGRTGELFF.

The V call is TRBV11-2, the J call TRBJ1-6; the D gene is possibly TRBD1 (5 bases). CDR3 length: 16 residues. The germline V gene encodes CDR1 SGHAT and CDR2 FQNNGV. The ends were cut back, 5 bases at V and 14 bases at J, with 25 bases in the middle. The CDR3 DNA reads as TGTGCCAGCAGCCCTATCAGGGAGCCCGCCTTTGGGACCCTCCACTTT. This gives the protein CASSPIREPAFGTLHF. The full variable domain, completed using reference TRBV11-2 and TRBJ1-6, is EAGVAQSPRYKIIEKRQSVAFWCNPISGHATLYWYQQILGQGPKLLIQFQNNGVVDDSQLPKDRFSAERLKGVDSTLKIQPAKLEDSAVYLCASSPIREPAFGTLHFGNGTRLTVT.

In regard to this clonotype: This sequence may be a read error, since a much larger clone differs from it by one base. This chain uses TRBV27 with TRBJ1-1; D ambiguous. This CDR3 spans 13 amino acids. Germline V gene lookup returns CDR1 MNHEY and CDR2 SMNVEV (reference sequence). Written as DNA, the CDR3 is TGTGCCGGCAGTCCCGAGGGTGGCACTGAAGCTTTCTTT. Translating it yields CAGSPEGGTEAFF.

This clonotype was detected only a few times. This chain uses TRBV11-2 with TRBJ2-2, with D unresolved. The CDR3 is 15 amino acids. Trimming left V 1 base short and J 6 bases short, with 12 bases between. Germline V gene lookup returns CDR1 SGHAT and CDR2 FQNNGV. This chain's CDR3 is CASSLVAPPSGELFF. CDR3 sequence (DNA): TGTGCCAGCAGCTTAGTGGCCCCACCGTCCGGGGAGCTGTTTTTT.

This clonotype was seen a handful of times. V and J are TRBV4-3 and TRBJ2-5; no clear D. The CDR3 is 13 amino acids. Trimming removed 0 bases at V and 5 bases at J, with 7 bases between. Germline values: CDR1 LGHNA, CDR2 YSLEER. The CDR3 sequence: CASSQDSRETQYF. CDR3 nucleotides: TGCGCCAGCAGCCAAGATTCACGGGAGACCCAGTACTTC.

The chain recombines TRBV6-1 with TRBJ1-5; D perhaps matches TRBD1 (5 bases). The CDR3 runs 15 residues. Germline V gene data show CDR1 as MNHNS and CDR2 as SASEGT. Trimming took off 5 bases at V and 7 bases at J, with 18 bases between the two ends. For the CDR3, the DNA is TGTGCCAGCAGTCTCCGGGGGGGTCCCTCACAGCCCCAGCATTTT. It is translated as CASSLRGGPSQPQHF.

This clonotype was seen more than once but under ten times. The J gene is TRBJ2-2, the V gene TRBV2, with D perhaps matching TRBD2 (5 bases). Trimming removed 3 bases from V and 2 bases from J, with 19 bases in between. This CDR3 contains 18 residues. Germline assignment: CDR1 SNHLY and CDR2 FYNNEI. Written as DNA, the CDR3 is TGTGCCAGCAGTGATTTGAGAGTTGGGAGATCTAACACCGGGGAGCTGTTTTTT. It codes for CASSDLRVGRSNTGELFF.

This clonotype was recorded a few times. This chain links TRBV5-1 with TRBJ1-1; D call uncertain. V was pared by 0 bases and J by 5 bases, with 11 bases between. This CDR3 has 14 residues. The germline V gene has CDR1 SGHRS and CDR2 YFSETQ. This CDR3 reads CASSLAAGETEAFF. The CDR3 DNA sequence: TGCGCCAGCAGCTTGGCGGCGGGAGAAACTGAAGCTTTCTTT.

This clonotype was recorded a few times. This chain joins TRBV10-3 and TRBJ1-2, with D possibly being TRBD1 (6 bases). The CDR3 extends over 13 amino acids. Trimming left V 8 bases short and J 4 bases short, with 14 bases between. Germline lookup yields CDR1 ENHRY and CDR2 SYGVKD. The chain's CDR3 is CAILKQGPYGYTF. The CDR3 nucleotides read TGTGCCATCCTAAAACAGGGCCCCTATGGCTACACCTTC.

Here the CDR3 DNA reads TGTGCCAGTACATCGGAGGGACACTACGAGCAGTACTTC. Its translation: CASTSEGHYEQYF. The J gene is TRBJ2-7, the V gene TRBV6-5; either TRBD1 or TRBD2 may fit D (6 bases each). The germline V gene encodes CDR1 MNHEY and CDR2 SVGAGI. Trimming cost V 9 bases and J 3 bases, with 15 bases left between them. The CDR3 is 13 residues long.

This clonotype showed up just a few times. The chain uses TRBV29-1 and TRBJ1-1; perhaps TRBD1 as D (5 bases). V was cut by 4 bases and J by 0 bases, with 18 bases left in between. Germline loops: CDR1 SQVTM, CDR2 ANQGSEA. The CDR3 has 16 residues. In nucleotides, the CDR3 is TGCAGCGTTGCAGGAGGGGTCGAAGGCATGAACACTGAAGCTTTCTTT. Its translation: CSVAGGVEGMNTEAFF.

The V and J genes are TRBV5-1 and TRBJ2-3; D uncertain. V was clipped by 3 bases and J by 1 base, with 9 bases between them. This CDR3 has 14 amino acids. The V gene's germline CDR1 is SGHRS and CDR2 YFSETQ. The CDR3 bases are TGCGCCAGCAGCTACTCGTCCGGCACAGATACGCAGTATTTT. This encodes CASSYSSGTDTQYF.

This clonotype came up a few times. The chain carries TRBV3-1 and TRBJ1-2; the D gene is possibly TRBD1 (6 bases). Trimming cost V 5 bases and J 0 bases, with 19 bases left between them. The CDR3 is 17 residues long. CDR1 LGHDT and CDR2 YNNKEL come from the germline V gene (reference sequence). The CDR3: CASSTRAGHVANYGYTF. The CDR3 DNA reads as TGTGCCAGCAGCACCCGAGCGGGACACGTAGCTAACTATGGCTACACCTTC.